Below are 14 T cell receptor beta chains sequenced from a single sample in a study of blood T cell repertoires in COVID-19 (TCRdb year 2020). The library was produced with the immunoSEQ multiplex PCR assay. This is the immuneACCESS table as TCRdb keeps it, with only in-frame sequences that have V and J called. A part of the clones is gone; compared with another copy, unresolved V genes explain less than half, and the rest is unexplained. The sample table holds about 360,000 clones, of which 80% to 90% were seen once. The ten largest clones add up to about 7% of the sample. Sequencing was carried out using peripheral blood. These receptors were collected from a woman in her sixties or seventies with COVID-19, enrolled during active disease.

The gene calls are TRBV6-6 and TRBJ1-4, with D uncertain. Germline CDR1 is MNHNY and CDR2 is SVGAGI (reference sequence). This CDR3 region has 14 residues. The V and J ends lost 7 bases and 0 bases respectively, with 9 bases between them. The CDR3 sequence is CASMKSSTNEKLFF. CDR3 bases: TGTGCCAGCATGAAAAGCTCAACTAATGAAAAACTGTTTTTT.

The chain carries TRBV30 and TRBJ2-7; D not certain. The CDR3 is 13 amino acids. Trimming cost V 0 bases and J 2 bases, with 8 bases left between them. CDR1 and CDR2 from the germline V gene are GTSNPN and SVGIG (reference sequence). Written as DNA, the CDR3 is TGTGCCTGGAGTGTACTACCGCCCTACGAGCAGTACTTC. Its translation is CAWSVLPPYEQYF.

The chain carries TRBV3-1 (or the pseudogene TRBV3-2) and TRBJ2-5, with 8 bases identical to TRBD2. This CDR3 is built from 18 residues. Looked up from germline, CDR1 is LGHDT and CDR2 is YNNKEL (reference sequence). V lost 0 bases to trimming and J lost 3 bases; unmatched junction nucleotides: 12. The CDR3: CASSQDPAGGGFKETQYF. The CDR3 region has the DNA TGTGCCAGCAGCCAAGATCCGGCGGGCGGGGGGTTCAAAGAGACCCAGTACTTC.

The V call is TRBV15, the J call TRBJ1-6; no clear D gene. CDR1 is LNHNV and CDR2 is YYDKDF in the germline V gene (reference sequence). The V end was cut by 3 bases, the J end by 8 bases, with 8 bases between. The CDR3 has 13 amino acids. CDR3 coding DNA: TGTGCCACCAGCAGGAGGAAGGATTCACCCCTCCACTTT. It translates to CATSRRKDSPLHF.

This sequence joins TRBV18 and TRBJ1-2; perhaps TRBD1 as D (6 bases). The V end lost 5 bases, the J end lost 0 bases, and 13 bases lay between the germline ends. This CDR3 region has 15 residues. Germline V gives CDR1 KGHSH, CDR2 LQKENI. This CDR3 reads CASSTGTQTNYGYTF. In nucleotides, the CDR3 is TGTGCCAGCTCAACCGGGACACAAACTAACTATGGCTACACCTTC.

V gene TRBV9 combines with J gene TRBJ2-5; D is possibly TRBD1 (5 bases). This CDR3 contains 14 residues. Germline CDR1 SGDLS, CDR2 YYNGEE. Trimming left V 0 bases short and J 3 bases short, with 9 bases between. The CDR3 DNA follows: TGTGCCAGCAGCGTAGAAGGGGCGGAAGAGACCCAGTACTTC. This encodes CASSVEGAEETQYF.

The chain employs TRBV4-1 and TRBJ1-2; 7 bases agree with TRBD1. Germline trimming cut 1 base from V and 6 bases from J; bases unmatched to any gene: 5. The CDR3 length is 14 residues. Looked up from germline, CDR1 is MGHRA and CDR2 is YSYEKL. In DNA, the CDR3 is TGCGCCAGCAGCCAAGGAGAGGGGGCGAATGGCTACACCTTC. Amino acid sequence: CASSQGEGANGYTF.

The chain is built from TRBV7-9 and TRBJ2-3; D unclear. Germline assignment: CDR1 SEHNR and CDR2 FQNEAQ (reference sequence). The CDR3 contains 16 residues. Trimming took off 5 bases at V and 0 bases at J, with 15 bases between the two ends. In DNA form, the CDR3 reads TGTGCCAGCAGCCCGCCGACACATTCTAGCACAGATACGCAGTATTTT. Translation gives CASSPPTHSSTDTQYF.

This chain joins TRBV19 and TRBJ1-4; no clear D gene. V lost 5 bases, J lost 7 bases, and 8 bases lay in between. The germline V gene has CDR1 LNHDA and CDR2 SQIVND (reference sequence). The CDR3 is 12 amino acids. The DNA for the CDR3 is TGTGCCAGTAGTCCCCGGTTTGAAAAACTGTTTTTT. Translating it yields CASSPRFEKLFF.

The V gene is TRBV11-3, the J gene TRBJ2-3; tentative D call: TRBD2 (6 bases). The germline gives CDR1 SGHNT, CDR2 YENEEA. The CDR3 runs 18 residues. V lost 5 bases to trimming and J lost 5 bases, with 26 bases between them. The CDR3 region is CASSPLPFGRESGDTQYF. The CDR3 DNA reads TGTGCCAGCAGCCCACTACCATTCGGACGGGAGAGCGGAGATACGCAGTATTTT.

The gene calls are TRBV4-1 and TRBJ2-3; maybe TRBD2 (7 bases). Trimming cost V 1 base and J 9 bases, with 17 bases left between them. This CDR3 contains 15 residues. From germline, CDR1 is MGHRA and CDR2 YSYEKL. The CDR3 sequence is CASSQGEGGPWTQYF. In nucleotides, the CDR3 is TGCGCCAGCAGCCAAGGGGAGGGGGGCCCTTGGACGCAGTATTTT.

The chain carries TRBV19 and TRBJ1-5, with D perhaps matching TRBD1 (5 bases). With 1 base removed from V and 4 bases from J, the gap between germline ends came to 14 bases. The germline CDR1 and CDR2 sequences are LNHDA and SQIVND (reference sequence). The CDR3 totals 16 residues. The CDR3, as DNA: TGTGCCAGTAGTATAGTGGGGGGTTTGGGGAATCAGCCCCAGCATTTT. Translating gives CASSIVGGLGNQPQHF.

This sequence joins TRBV5-6 and TRBJ2-1; 9 bases map to TRBD2. With V trimmed by 1 base and J by 4 bases, 3 bases remained unmatched. From germline, CDR1 is SGHDT and CDR2 YYEEEE. The CDR3 runs to 15 residues. Here the CDR3 reads CASSLRGGAYNEQFF. The CDR3 region has the DNA TGTGCCAGCAGCTTGCGCGGGGGGGCTTACAATGAGCAGTTCTTC.

V is TRBV7-3 and J is TRBJ1-1; 7 bases agree with TRBD1. The CDR3 length is 14 residues. Germline CDR1 and CDR2: SGHTA and FQGTGA. After removal of 0 bases from V and 4 bases from J, the junction contained 2 bases not matched to a gene. The CDR3, as DNA: TGTGCCAGCAGCTTAACAGGGGGCATCACTGAAGCTTTCTTT. Its translation is CASSLTGGITEAFF. The full variable domain, its missing parts supplied by reference TRBV7-3 and TRBJ1-1, is GAGVSQTPSNKVTEKGKYVELRCDPISGHTALYWYRQSLGQGPEFLIYFQGTGAADDSGLPNDRFFAVRPEGSVSTLKIQRTERGDSAVYLCASSLTGGITEAFFGQGTRLTVV.